This is a list of T cell receptor beta chains from one sample in a study of beta chain features in type 1 diabetes. Only in-frame clones appear in the TCRdb table, and some are missing; sequencing was by immunoSEQ multiplex PCR. Among some 300,000 clones listed, roughly 8% were seen once. The specimen was central memory CD4+ T cells from blood. These receptors were taken from a woman aged 18-29 years in good health. The CDR3 runs from the conserved cysteine through the conserved F or W. Each record gives: V gene, J gene, clone size, CDR3 protein. Part of the rows lack a size; the others show once, few, many or a class for expanded clones.

>TRBV5-4|TRBJ2-5|.
CASSLGGAQGTQYF
>TRBV7-8|TRBJ1-6|few
CASRNARHPRNSPLHF
>TRBV19|TRBJ1-1|few
CASSIGRFTAFF
>TRBV5-8|TRBJ1-4|.
CASSSTTGGLSTNEKLFF
>TRBV18|TRBJ2-3|few
CASSPRSGSVDTQYF
>TRBV13|TRBJ2-7|few
CASSLNGEQYF
>TRBV6-5|TRBJ2-1|.
CASRLDQSSYNEQFF
>TRBV4-2|TRBJ1-3|few
CASSQVGISGNTIYF
>TRBV7-8|TRBJ1-1|.
CASSLTGFFNTEAFF
>TRBV28|TRBJ1-4|.
CASSLEVRAQGLFF
>TRBV14|TRBJ2-2|.
CASSLSYRGTGELFF
>TRBV5-4|TRBJ1-6|few
CASSLEGNSPLHF
>TRBV4-3|TRBJ2-2|many
CASSRTPGSGTGELFF
>TRBV27|TRBJ2-6|.
CASSDGPSGANVLTF
>TRBV27|TRBJ1-1|once
CASRQTVRGTEAFF
>TRBV27|TRBJ2-5|.
CASQRPGIQETQYF
>TRBV29-1|TRBJ1-4|.
CSVGARGGDEKLFF
>TRBV7-9|TRBJ2-3|few
CASSLALARGADTQYF
>TRBV28|TRBJ1-3|.
CATDDRTGGNTIYF
>TRBV2|TRBJ2-5|.
CASSEPIQETQYF
>TRBV4-3|TRBJ2-3|.
CASSLGAGSTDTQYF
>TRBV6-5|TRBJ2-6|.
CASTLTGNGANVLTF
>TRBV6-5|TRBJ1-1|few
CASSYYRDTEAFF
>TRBV10-3|TRBJ2-1|.
CAINGLAGEGEQFF
>TRBV25-1|TRBJ1-5|few
CASSPGVYNQPQHF
>TRBV9|TRBJ2-1|.
CASSDSPFNEQFF
>TRBV18|TRBJ1-5|.
CASSPAFGGGEPQHF
>TRBV10-3|TRBJ2-5|few
CAISPTGGAETQYF